This entry is about one TCR beta chain. The length of the CDR3 is 13 residues. The ends lost 6 bases at V and 4 bases at J; junction bases unmatched: 6. The germline gives CDR1 SEHNR, CDR2 FQNEAQ (reference sequence). The data were obtained in a study of blood T cell repertoires in COVID-19. Across the whole study: COVID-19 samples collected from the United States, Italy and Spain covered acute and convalescent phases.

Followed over time, Seattle patients had been enrolled while infection was active. In the original processing: The assay estimated nucleated cells by amplifying reference gene primers. Profiling relied on immunoSEQ multiplex PCR, and the TCRdb table lists in-frame clones only, not all of them. D and trimming come from the DNA, and the V and J calls and clone size come from that table. The table includes fewer than 100,000 clones, approximately 85% detected once. The chain uses TRBV7-9 and TRBJ2-7, with TRBD1 identical over 7 bases. This TCR was recovered from a man aged 45-65 years with COVID-19, enrolled during active disease. The sequenced sample was peripheral blood. CDR3 amino acids: CASSPTGTYEQYF. CDR3 bases: TGTGCCAGCAGTCCGACAGGGACATACGAGCAGTACTTC. The full variable domain, completed using reference TRBV7-9 and TRBJ2-7, is DTGVSQNPRHKITKRGQNVTFRCDPISEHNRLYWYRQTLGQGPEFLTYFQNEAQLEKSRLLSDRFSAERPKGSFSTLEIQRTEQGDSAMYLCASSPTGTYEQYFGPGTRLTVT.